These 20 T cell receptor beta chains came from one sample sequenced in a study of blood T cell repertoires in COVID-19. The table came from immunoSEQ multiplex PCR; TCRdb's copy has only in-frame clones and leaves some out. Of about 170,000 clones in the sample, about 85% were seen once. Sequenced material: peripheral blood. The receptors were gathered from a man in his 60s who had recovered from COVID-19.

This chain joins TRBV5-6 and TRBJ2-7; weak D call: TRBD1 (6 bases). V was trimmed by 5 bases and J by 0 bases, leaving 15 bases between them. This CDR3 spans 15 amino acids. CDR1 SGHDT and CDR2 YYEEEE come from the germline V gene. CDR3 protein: CASSGATGHSYEQYF. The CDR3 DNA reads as TGTGCCAGCAGTGGGGCGACAGGTCACTCCTACGAGCAGTACTTC.

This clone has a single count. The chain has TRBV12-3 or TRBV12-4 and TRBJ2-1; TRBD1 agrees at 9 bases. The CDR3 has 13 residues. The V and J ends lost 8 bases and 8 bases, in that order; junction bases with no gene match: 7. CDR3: CASGGQGNHEQFF. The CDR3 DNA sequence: TGTGCCAGCGGGGGACAGGGTAATCATGAGCAGTTCTTC.

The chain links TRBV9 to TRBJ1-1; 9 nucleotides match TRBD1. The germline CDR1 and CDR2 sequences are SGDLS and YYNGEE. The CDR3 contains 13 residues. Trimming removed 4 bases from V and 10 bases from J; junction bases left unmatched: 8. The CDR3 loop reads CASSTRDRERAFF. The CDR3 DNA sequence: TGTGCCAGCAGCACTCGGGACAGGGAACGAGCTTTCTTT.

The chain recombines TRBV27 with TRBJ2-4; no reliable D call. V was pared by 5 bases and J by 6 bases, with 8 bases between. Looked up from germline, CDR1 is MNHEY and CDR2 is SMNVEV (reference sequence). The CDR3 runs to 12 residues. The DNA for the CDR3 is TGTGCCAGCAGTAATTACTTAAACATTCAGTACTTC. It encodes CASSNYLNIQYF.

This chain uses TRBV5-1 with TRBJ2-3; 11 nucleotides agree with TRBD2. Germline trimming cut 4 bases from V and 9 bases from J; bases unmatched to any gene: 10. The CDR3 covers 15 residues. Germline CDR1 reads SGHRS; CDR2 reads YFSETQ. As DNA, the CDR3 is TGCGCCAGCAGCCAAACTAGCGGGGGACCCATGACGCAGTATTTT. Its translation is CASSQTSGGPMTQYF.

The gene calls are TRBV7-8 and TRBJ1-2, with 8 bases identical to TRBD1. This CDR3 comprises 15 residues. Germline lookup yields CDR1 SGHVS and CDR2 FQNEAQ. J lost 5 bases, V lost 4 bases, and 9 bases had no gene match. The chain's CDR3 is CASSSGQGRGYGYTF. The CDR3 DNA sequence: TGTGCCAGCAGCTCAGGACAGGGAAGGGGATATGGCTACACCTTC.

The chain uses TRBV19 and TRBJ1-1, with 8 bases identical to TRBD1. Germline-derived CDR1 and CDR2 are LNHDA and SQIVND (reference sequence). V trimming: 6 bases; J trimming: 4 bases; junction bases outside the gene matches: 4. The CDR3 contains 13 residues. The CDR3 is CASSTTGVTEAFF. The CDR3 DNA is TGTGCCAGTAGCACGACAGGGGTCACTGAAGCTTTCTTT.

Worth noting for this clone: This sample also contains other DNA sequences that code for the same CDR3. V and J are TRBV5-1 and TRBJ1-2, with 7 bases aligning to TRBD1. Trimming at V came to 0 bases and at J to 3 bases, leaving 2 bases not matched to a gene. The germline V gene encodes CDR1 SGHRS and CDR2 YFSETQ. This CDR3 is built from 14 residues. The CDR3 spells CASSLGQGDYGYTF. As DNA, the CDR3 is TGCGCCAGCAGCTTGGGACAGGGAGACTATGGCTACACCTTC.

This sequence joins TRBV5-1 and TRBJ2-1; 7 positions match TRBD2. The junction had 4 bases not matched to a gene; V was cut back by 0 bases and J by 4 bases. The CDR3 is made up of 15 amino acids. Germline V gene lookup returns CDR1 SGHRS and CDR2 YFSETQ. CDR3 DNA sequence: TGCGCCAGCAGCTTGGATGGTAGCGGGTACAATGAGCAGTTCTTC. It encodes CASSLDGSGYNEQFF.

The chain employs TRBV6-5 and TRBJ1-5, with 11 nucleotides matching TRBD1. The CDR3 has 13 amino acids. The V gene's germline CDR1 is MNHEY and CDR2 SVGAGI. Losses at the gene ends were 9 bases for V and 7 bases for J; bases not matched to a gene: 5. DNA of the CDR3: TGTGCCAGTGGACAGGGGGCTCAGCAGCCCCAGCATTTT. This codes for CASGQGAQQPQHF.

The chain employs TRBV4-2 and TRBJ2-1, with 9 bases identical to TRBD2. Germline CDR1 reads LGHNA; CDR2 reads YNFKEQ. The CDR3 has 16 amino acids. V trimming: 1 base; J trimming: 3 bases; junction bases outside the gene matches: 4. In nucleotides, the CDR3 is TGTGCCAGCAGCCAAGTAGCGGGGGCGGTCTACAATGAGCAGTTCTTC. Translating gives CASSQVAGAVYNEQFF.

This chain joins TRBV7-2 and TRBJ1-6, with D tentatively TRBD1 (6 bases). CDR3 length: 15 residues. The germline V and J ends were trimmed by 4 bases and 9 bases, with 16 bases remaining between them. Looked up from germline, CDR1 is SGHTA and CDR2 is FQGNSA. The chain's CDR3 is CASSSYRDPGSPLHF. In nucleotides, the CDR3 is TGTGCCAGCAGCTCGTACAGGGATCCCGGTTCACCCCTCCACTTT.

CDR3 in amino acids: CASSHTGGEITETQYF. The CDR3 DNA is TGTGCCAGCAGCCACACGGGGGGCGAAATTACAGAGACCCAGTACTTC. The rearrangement links TRBV5-6 to TRBJ2-5, with D perhaps matching TRBD2 (7 bases). Germline loops: CDR1 SGHDT, CDR2 YYEEEE. With 4 bases removed from V and 4 bases from J, the gap between germline ends came to 20 bases. The CDR3 spans 16 residues. Drawing the rest from reference TRBV5-6 and TRBJ2-5, the complete variable domain is DAGVTQSPTHLIKTRGQQVTLRCSPKSGHDTVSWYQQALGQGPQFIFQYYEEEERQRGNFPDRFSGHQFPNYSSELNVNALLLGDSALYLCASSHTGGEITETQYFGPGTRLLVL.

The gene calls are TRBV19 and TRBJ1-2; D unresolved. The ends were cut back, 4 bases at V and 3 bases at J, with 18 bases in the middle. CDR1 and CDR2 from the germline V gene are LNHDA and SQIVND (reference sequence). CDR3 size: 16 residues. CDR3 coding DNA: TGTGCCAGTAGTAGCACCGGCAGCTCCACAGACTATGGCTACACCTTC. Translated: CASSSTGSSTDYGYTF.

CDR3 in DNA: TGTGCCAGCAGTTTCCCGGGTCAGCCCCAGCATTTT. This gives the protein CASSFPGQPQHF. The chain is built from TRBV12-3 or TRBV12-4 and TRBJ1-5; unclear D gene. The V end was cut by 3 bases, the J end by 6 bases, with 6 bases between. The CDR3 spans 12 residues.

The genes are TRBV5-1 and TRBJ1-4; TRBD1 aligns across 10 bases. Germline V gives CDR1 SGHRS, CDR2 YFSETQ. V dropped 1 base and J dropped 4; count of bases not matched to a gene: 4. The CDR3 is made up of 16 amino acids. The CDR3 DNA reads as TGCGCCAGCAGCTTGTGGGGGACAGGGGATAATGAAAAACTGTTTTTT. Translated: CASSLWGTGDNEKLFF.

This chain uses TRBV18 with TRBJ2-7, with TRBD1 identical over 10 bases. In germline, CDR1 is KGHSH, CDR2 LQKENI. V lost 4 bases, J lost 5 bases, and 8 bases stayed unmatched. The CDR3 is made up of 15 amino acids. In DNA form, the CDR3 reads TGTGCCAGCTCACTCCGACAGGGGGCGGGGGACGAGCAGTACTTC. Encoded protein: CASSLRQGAGDEQYF.

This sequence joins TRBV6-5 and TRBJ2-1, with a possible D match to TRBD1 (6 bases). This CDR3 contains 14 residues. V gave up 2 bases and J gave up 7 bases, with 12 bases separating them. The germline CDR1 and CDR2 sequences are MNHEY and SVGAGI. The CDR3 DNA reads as TGTGCCAGCAGTTACGGGTACAGGGTTAATGAGCAGTTCTTC. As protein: CASSYGYRVNEQFF.

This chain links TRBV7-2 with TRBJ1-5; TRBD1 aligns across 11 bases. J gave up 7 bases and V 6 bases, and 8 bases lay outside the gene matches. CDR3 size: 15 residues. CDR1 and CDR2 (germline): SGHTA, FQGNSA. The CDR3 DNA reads TGTGCCAGCAGTCGGACAGGGGGCGGGAGCCAGCCCCAGCATTTT. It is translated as CASSRTGGGSQPQHF.

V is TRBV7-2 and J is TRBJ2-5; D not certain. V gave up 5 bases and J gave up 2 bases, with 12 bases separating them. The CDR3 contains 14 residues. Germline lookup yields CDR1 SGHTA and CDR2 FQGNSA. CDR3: CASSPVSTQETQYF. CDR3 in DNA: TGTGCCAGCAGCCCCGTCTCAACTCAAGAGACCCAGTACTTC.